One TCR beta chain is described in this entry. Antigen specificity is unknown. The V gene end was trimmed by 2 bases and the J gene end by 0 bases; junction bases not matched to a gene: 4. This CDR3 is 15 amino acids long. The germline CDR1 and CDR2 sequences are MNHEY and SMNVEV (reference sequence). This sample is drawn from a study of cytomegalovirus exposure and HLA in healthy donors. TCRdb's table, derived via immunoSEQ multiplex PCR, lists solely in-frame clones and lacks some. The sample has 140,000 or so clones, 90% to 95% seen once. Notes on the study in general: Specific recognition of CMV antigens was confirmed in vitro for a few chains (all CMV-associated). The classifier reportedly diagnosed cytomegalovirus status with high sensitivity and specificity. TCR clusters originating in the first cohort tended to co-occur in the roughly 130 validation repertoires, according to a later analysis.

The 120-subject validation cohort, separate from the roughly 700-subject first cohort, included the donors. The J gene is TRBJ2-7, the V gene TRBV27; 7 bases agree with TRBD2. The sequenced sample was PBMCs. This sequence was found in a young man in good health and CMV-seronegative. The CDR3, as DNA: TGTGCCAGCAGTTTAAACTGGGGGGGCTCCTACGAGCAGTACTTC. Protein: CASSLNWGGSYEQYF.